This T cell receptor (beta chain) was found in a study of vaccination and CD4 T cells after COVID-19. This clonotype was seen only a few times. The antigen is unknown. At the Johns Hopkins FTIC core, DNA taken from cultured CD4+ T cells was sequenced by way of the Oncomine TCR Beta short-read assay. TCRdb re-analysed the PCR reads in MiXCR, keeping a single row per CDR3 protein. Among fewer than 20,000 distinct CDR3 sequences listed, 35% to 50% were seen once. Looked up from germline, CDR1 is ENHRY and CDR2 is SYGVKD. Deletions cut 4 bases from V and 4 bases from J, with 5 bases between. The CDR3 sequence is 11 residues long. Treatment in this sample: approximately nine-day PBMC culture with coronavirus spike peptide pools or control peptides (ViraFEST assay). Antigen-specific T cell expansion with peptide pools preceded TCR sequencing in the ViraFEST approach.

This receptor was taken from a human donor who had recovered from COVID-19. J is TRBJ2-7 and V is TRBV10-3; D is unresolved. This material consisted of CD4+ T cells from blood, cultured in vitro, taken before SARS-CoV-2 vaccination. The CDR3 nucleotides are TGTGCCATCAGTGTGGGTTACGAGCAGTACTTC. Its translation is CAISVGYEQYF.